Here is one TCR beta chain with its context. The record originates from a study of blood T cell repertoires in COVID-19. Data came from immunoSEQ multiplex PCR; TCRdb stores just in-frame clones and leaves some out. The table shows 65,000 to 75,000 clones, with about four fifths occurring only once. The CDR3 consists of 16 residues. The ends lost 0 bases at V and 6 bases at J; junction bases unmatched: 3. The germline V gene has CDR1 LGHNT and CDR2 FRNRAP. The sequence came from a woman of 80 years or more with acute or convalescent COVID-19. The V and J genes are TRBV12-5 and TRBJ2-1; 12 bases align to TRBD2. The sample comprised peripheral blood. Here the CDR3 reads CASGLVRLAGVNEQFF. CDR3 DNA sequence: TGTGCTAGTGGTTTGGTACGACTAGCGGGGGTCAATGAGCAGTTCTTC.